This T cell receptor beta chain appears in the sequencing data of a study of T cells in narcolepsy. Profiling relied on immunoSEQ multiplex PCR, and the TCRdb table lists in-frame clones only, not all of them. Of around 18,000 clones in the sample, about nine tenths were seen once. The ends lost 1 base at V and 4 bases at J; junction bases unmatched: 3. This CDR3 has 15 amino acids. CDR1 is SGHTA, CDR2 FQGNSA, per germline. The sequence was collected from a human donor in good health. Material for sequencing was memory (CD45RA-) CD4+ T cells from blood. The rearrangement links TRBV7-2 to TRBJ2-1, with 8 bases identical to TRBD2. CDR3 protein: CASSLELAEYNEQFF. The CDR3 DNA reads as TGTGCCAGCAGCTTAGAACTAGCGGAGTACAATGAGCAGTTCTTC.